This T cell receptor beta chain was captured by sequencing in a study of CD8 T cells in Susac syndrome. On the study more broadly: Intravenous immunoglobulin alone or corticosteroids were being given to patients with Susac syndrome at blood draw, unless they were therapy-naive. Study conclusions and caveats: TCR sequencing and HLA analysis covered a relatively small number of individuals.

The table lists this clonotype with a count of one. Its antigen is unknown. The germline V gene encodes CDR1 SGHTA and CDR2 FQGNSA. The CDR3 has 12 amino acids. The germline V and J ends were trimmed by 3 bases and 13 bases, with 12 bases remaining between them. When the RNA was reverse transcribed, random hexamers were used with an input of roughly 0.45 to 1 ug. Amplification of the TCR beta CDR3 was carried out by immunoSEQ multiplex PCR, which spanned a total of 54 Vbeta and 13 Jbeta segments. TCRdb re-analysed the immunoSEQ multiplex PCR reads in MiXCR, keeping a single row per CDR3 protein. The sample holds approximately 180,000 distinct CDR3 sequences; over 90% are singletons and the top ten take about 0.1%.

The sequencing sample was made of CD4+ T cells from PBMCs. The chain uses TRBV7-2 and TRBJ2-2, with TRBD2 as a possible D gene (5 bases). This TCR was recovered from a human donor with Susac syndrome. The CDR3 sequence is CASSFGGAGLFF. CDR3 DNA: TGTGCCAGCAGCTTCGGTGGCGCGGGGCTGTTTTTT.